The clone carrying this T cell receptor beta chain has only one observation. Germline loops: CDR1 GTSNPN, CDR2 SVGIG (reference sequence). This CDR3 spans 13 amino acids. V gave up 0 bases and J gave up 8 bases, with 13 bases separating them. This sample was taken from a study of shared clonotypes between healthy human individuals. Libraries were prepared by immunoSEQ multiplex PCR; TCRdb keeps only in-frame clonotypes and omits some of them. The table records more than 2 million clones, about 94% of them present only once. Sequencing was performed on naive CD4+ T cells sorted from blood. Specified subset: CD45RA+ positively selected. J is TRBJ1-2 and V is TRBV30; no clear D gene. This receptor was obtained from a man aged 18 to 30 in good health. CDR3 DNA sequence: TGTGCCTGGAGTGTTAGTTCACAAGGGGGCTACACCTTC. The encoded protein is CAWSVSSQGGYTF.